This TCR beta chain was sequenced in a study of shared clonotypes between healthy human individuals. Study-wide findings and caveats: Donor clonotype sharing was expected to depend on sequencing depth.

About this clone: Its target is unknown.

Produced via immunoSEQ multiplex PCR; TCRdb's table is partial and in-frame only. The table lists 1,400,000 or so clones, 98% of them singletons. The germline V gene encodes CDR1 MNHEY and CDR2 SVGAGI. The CDR3 consists of 16 residues. Germline trimming cut 0 bases from V and 1 base from J; bases unmatched to any gene: 3. HIV-negative, healthy adults without recent acute infections or vaccinations were the donors. Division of CD4+ cells produced a CD45RA+ naive subset and a CD45RA-negative memory subset. Material: naive CD4+ T cells sorted from blood. The subset here: CD45RA+ positively selected. This clonotype was obtained from a man aged 30 to 39 in good health. The genes are TRBV6-5 and TRBJ2-3; 8 positions agree with TRBD1. CDR3 sequence reads: CASSYSAGGRTDTQYF. CDR3 nucleotide sequence: TGTGCCAGCAGTTACTCGGCAGGGGGCCGCACAGATACGCAGTATTTT.